This T cell receptor (beta chain) was captured in a study of CD8+CD57+ T cells in acquired aplastic anemia. Study results and limitations: The number of CD8+ CDR3 sequences shared by patients and controls was roughly 31. Controls did not differ significantly from patients in CD8+ Simpson's diversity.

According to the study, genomic DNA was the template for TCR beta VDJ and CDR3 profiling. TCRdb reanalysed the reads using MiXCR and keeps one entry per CDR3 protein. The sample records about 210,000 distinct CDR3 sequences, over 55% being singletons. With 5 bases clipped from V and 0 bases from J, the junction kept 11 bases outside the gene matches. This CDR3 is built from 17 residues. The germline CDR1 and CDR2 sequences are SEHNR and FQNEAQ (reference sequence). With respect to this clonotype: Its antigen remains unidentified.

This TCR derives from a human donor in good health. The chain has TRBV7-9 and TRBJ1-1; 8 positions match TRBD1. The specimen was sorted CD4+, CD8+, or CD8+CD57+ T cells (not recorded which) from PBMCs. The chain's CDR3 is CASSPLGRGQVNTEAFF. DNA for the CDR3: TGTGCCAGCAGCCCCCTGGGCAGGGGGCAGGTGAACACTGAAGCTTTCTTT.